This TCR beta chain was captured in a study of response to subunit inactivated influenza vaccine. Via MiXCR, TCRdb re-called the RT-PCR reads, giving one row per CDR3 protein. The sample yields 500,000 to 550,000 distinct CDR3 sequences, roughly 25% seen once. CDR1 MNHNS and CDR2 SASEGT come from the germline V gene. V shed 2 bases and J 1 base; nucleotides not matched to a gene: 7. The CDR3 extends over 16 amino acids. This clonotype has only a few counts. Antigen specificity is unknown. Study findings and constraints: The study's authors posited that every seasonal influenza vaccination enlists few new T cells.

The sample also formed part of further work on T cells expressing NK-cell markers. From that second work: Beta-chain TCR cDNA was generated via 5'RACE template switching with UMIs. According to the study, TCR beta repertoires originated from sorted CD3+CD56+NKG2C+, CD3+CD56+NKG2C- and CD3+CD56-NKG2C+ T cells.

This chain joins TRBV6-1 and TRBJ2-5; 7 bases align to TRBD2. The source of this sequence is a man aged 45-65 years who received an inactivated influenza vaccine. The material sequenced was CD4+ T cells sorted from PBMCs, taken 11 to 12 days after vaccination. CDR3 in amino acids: CASSERRGRFQETQYF. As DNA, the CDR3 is TGTGCCAGCAGTGAACGGCGGGGGAGATTCCAAGAGACCCAGTACTTC.